The T cell receptor (beta chain) under discussion was sequenced for a study of control samples from healthy donors and cancer patients. V dropped 2 bases and J dropped 8 bases, with 19 bases sitting between them. This CDR3 region has 16 residues. Germline CDR1 is LGHNA and CDR2 is YSLEER. The repertoire was sequenced with immunoSEQ multiplex PCR; TCRdb's copy has only in-frame clones and lacks some. Of under 450,000 clones detected, 80% to 95% appear once; the ten largest clones hold 5% to 7%. The chain has TRBV4-3 and TRBJ2-1, with D possibly TRBD1 on 7 matching bases. The receptor was derived from a man aged 40-49 years with head and neck cancer. The sequenced material came from PBMCs. In DNA form, the CDR3 reads TGCGCCAGCAGCCAAACCCTCCAGGGGGGTTTCCATGAGCAGTTCTTC. It is translated as CASSQTLQGGFHEQFF.